Reported below is one T cell receptor beta chain. The data were obtained in a study of blood T cell repertoires in COVID-19. Across the study: Donors in the United States, Italy and Spain gave samples during acute or convalescent COVID-19.

TCRdb's table, derived via immunoSEQ multiplex PCR, lists solely in-frame clones and lacks some. The sample lists 300,000 to 350,000 clones; 80% to 90% were seen once. This sequence originates from a man under 40 with COVID-19, enrolled during active disease. The sequenced sample consisted of peripheral blood.

CDR3 sequence: CASSKLGQTQYSNQPQHF. The CDR3 region has the DNA TGTGCCAGCAGCAAACTTGGACAGACACAATATAGCAATCAGCCCCAGCATTTT. The chain links TRBV2 to TRBJ1-5; D may be TRBD1 (6 bases). Germline V gene sequence: CDR1 SNHLY, CDR2 FYNNEI. CDR3 size: 18 residues. V gave up 6 bases and J gave up 0 bases, with 21 bases separating them.